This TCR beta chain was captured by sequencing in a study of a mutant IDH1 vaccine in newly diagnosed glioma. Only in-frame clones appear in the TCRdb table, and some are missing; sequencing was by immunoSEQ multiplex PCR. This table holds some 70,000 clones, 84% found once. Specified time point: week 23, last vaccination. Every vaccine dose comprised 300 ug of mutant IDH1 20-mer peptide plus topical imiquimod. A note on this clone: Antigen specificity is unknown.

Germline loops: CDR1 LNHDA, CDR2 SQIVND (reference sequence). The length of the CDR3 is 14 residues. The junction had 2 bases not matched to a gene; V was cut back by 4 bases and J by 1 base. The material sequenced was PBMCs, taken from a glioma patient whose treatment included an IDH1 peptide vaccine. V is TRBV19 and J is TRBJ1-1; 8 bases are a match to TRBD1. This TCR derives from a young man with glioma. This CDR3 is CASSTGQGNTEAFF. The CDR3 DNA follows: TGTGCCAGTAGTACCGGACAGGGGAACACTGAAGCTTTCTTT.